This T cell receptor beta chain was observed in a study of graft-versus-host responses after intestinal transplantation. For the study at large: Those transplanted obtained multivisceral, liver-intestinal, or isolated intestinal grafts. The study gave all recipients anti-thymocyte globulin induction, then tacrolimus and steroids for 2 to 3 years.

Notes on the study in general: Among circulating GvH clones, peak levels were associated with early post-transplant declines in HvG clones. GvH clones appeared in recipient marrow, some first in ileum or blood.

V lost 2 bases and J lost 9, with 14 bases in between. The V gene's germline CDR1 is MNHEY and CDR2 SMNVEV (reference sequence). There are 14 residues in the CDR3. Assay used: immunoSEQ multiplex PCR; TCRdb lists only in-frame clones, some missing. The table has tens of thousands of clones, about 95% seen once. As to this clone: As yet, its antigen is unknown.

Material: unstimulated CD8+ T cells sorted from spleen or lymph node cells, obtained before transplant. V and J are TRBV27 and TRBJ2-1; TRBD2 might be the D (5 bases). The source of this sequence is a human donor who was the organ donor for an intestinal transplant. CDR3 DNA: TGTGCCAGCAGTTTAGGTGTAGGGAGAGCTGAGCAGTTCTTC. This codes for CASSLGVGRAEQFF.